Each of the 32 T cell receptor beta chains below was sequenced from the same sample in a study of T cell responses to AZD1222 COVID-19 vaccine. Using immunoSEQ multiplex PCR, the repertoire was profiled, and TCRdb retains in-frame clones only, with some absent. There are under 130,000 clones in the sample; more than 85% occur only once, and 1% to 1.5% lies in the top ten. This specimen was peripheral blood, taken on day 0 of AZD1222 vaccination. Receptor source: an adult in good health.

The rearrangement links TRBV7-8 to TRBJ1-5, with D unclear. The germline gives CDR1 SGHVS, CDR2 FQNEAQ. V was pared by 5 bases and J by 4 bases, with 18 bases between. This CDR3 contains 16 residues. CDR3 DNA: TGTGCCAGCAGCCAGGCGGACCCCTTCCTAAATCAGCCCCAGCATTTT. Protein: CASSQADPFLNQPQHF.

The chain combines TRBV27 with TRBJ2-2; D is undetermined. The V gene's germline CDR1 is MNHEY and CDR2 SMNVEV (reference sequence). V was cut by 2 bases and J by 6 bases, with 7 bases left in between. The CDR3 has 13 amino acids. The CDR3 is CASSLGGAGELFF. CDR3 nucleotides: TGTGCCAGCAGTTTAGGCGGCGCCGGGGAGCTGTTTTTT.

J is TRBJ1-3 and V is TRBV23-1; 7 bases are a match to TRBD1. TRBV23-1 counts as an open reading frame of uncertain function. This CDR3 contains 14 residues. The J segment lost 2 bases and the V segment lost 6 bases, leaving 4 bases of the junction unmatched. The DNA for the CDR3 is TGCGCCAGCAGCCTGACAGGGCCTGGAAACACCATATATTTT. It specifies CASSLTGPGNTIYF.

The chain is built from TRBV7-2 and TRBJ2-3; D is undetermined. Germline CDR1 and CDR2: SGHTA and FQGNSA. V was trimmed by 2 bases and J by 4 bases, leaving 13 bases between them. The CDR3 loop spans 15 amino acids. The CDR3 region is CASSLRSVEPDTQYF. The CDR3 DNA reads as TGTGCCAGCAGCTTACGTTCTGTAGAACCAGATACGCAGTATTTT.

V gene TRBV6-5 combines with J gene TRBJ1-6, with TRBD1 matching 9 bases. The CDR3 loop spans 14 amino acids. The germline V gene encodes CDR1 MNHEY and CDR2 SVGAGI. Trimming removed 6 bases from V and 10 bases from J; junction bases left unmatched: 7. The DNA of the CDR3 is TGTGCCAGCAGGCCGGGACAGGGCGTATCACCCCTCCACTTT. It is translated as CASRPGQGVSPLHF.

This chain links TRBV7-6 with TRBJ2-1, with 11 bases fitting TRBD2. Germline V gives CDR1 SGHVS, CDR2 FNYEAQ. Germline trimming cut 1 base from V and 3 bases from J; bases unmatched to any gene: 8. The CDR3 runs to 18 residues. CDR3 protein: CASSLGDSGRGDYNEQFF. The DNA for the CDR3 is TGTGCCAGCAGCTTAGGAGATAGCGGGAGGGGGGACTACAATGAGCAGTTCTTC.

The chain uses TRBV30 and TRBJ2-2; the D gene is possibly TRBD1 (6 bases). V shed 4 bases and J shed 4 bases, with 10 bases lying between them. The length of the CDR3 is 13 residues. Germline V gene sequence: CDR1 GTSNPN, CDR2 SVGIG (reference sequence). CDR3: CAWTGASTGELFF. The CDR3 nucleotides are TGTGCCTGGACAGGGGCGTCCACCGGGGAGCTGTTTTTT.

The chain links TRBV5-4 to TRBJ1-4; tentatively, D is TRBD1 (6 bases). The CDR3 is 16 amino acids. Trimming cost V 3 bases and J 0 bases, with 12 bases left between them. Germline loops: CDR1 SGHNT, CDR2 YYREEE (reference sequence). The DNA of the CDR3 is TGTGCCAGCAGCTCCGGGGGGCGTACAACTAATGAAAAACTGTTTTTT. Its protein product is CASSSGGRTTNEKLFF.

The chain joins TRBV19 to TRBJ1-5, with 11 bases fitting TRBD1. This CDR3 spans 17 amino acids. CDR1 LNHDA and CDR2 SQIVND come from the germline V gene (reference sequence). V gave up 4 bases and J gave up 0 bases; unmatched junction bases: 5. The CDR3 protein is CASSRGQGAYSNQPQHF. CDR3 coding DNA: TGTGCCAGTAGTAGAGGACAGGGGGCCTATAGCAATCAGCCCCAGCATTTT.

CDR3 sequence reads: CASSFGLAGGRTGELFF. The CDR3 nucleotides are TGTGCCAGCAGCTTTGGACTAGCGGGAGGGAGGACCGGGGAGCTGTTTTTT. The gene calls are TRBV11-2 and TRBJ2-2, with 15 nucleotides matching TRBD2. CDR3 length: 17 residues. Trimming took 3 bases from V and 5 from J; bases not matched to a gene: 4. The V gene's germline CDR1 is SGHAT and CDR2 FQNNGV.

This sequence joins TRBV2 and TRBJ1-6; D gene ambiguous. The V gene lost 4 bases and the J gene lost 5 bases, with 3 bases spanning the gap. The CDR3 has 12 amino acids. Germline V gene sequence: CDR1 SNHLY, CDR2 FYNNEI. The CDR3 sequence: CASSGNNSPLHF. The CDR3 DNA sequence: TGTGCCAGCAGTGGAAATAATTCACCCCTCCACTTT.

This clone was found once. This chain joins TRBV7-2 and TRBJ2-1; D possibly uses TRBD1 or TRBD2 (5 bases each). The CDR3 has 15 residues. V lost 5 bases and J lost 4, with 15 bases in between. Per the germline V gene, CDR1 is SGHTA and CDR2 is FQGNSA. The CDR3 spells CASSQVGDPYNEQFF. CDR3 in DNA: TGTGCCAGCAGCCAGGTGGGGGACCCATACAATGAGCAGTTCTTC.

The chain uses TRBV3-1 (or the pseudogene TRBV3-2) and TRBJ2-2; 7 nucleotides match TRBD2. Germline V gene sequence: CDR1 LGHDT, CDR2 YNNKEL (reference sequence). Germline trimming cut 4 bases from V and 2 bases from J; bases unmatched to any gene: 4. The CDR3 totals 15 residues. The CDR3 bases are TGTGCCAGCAGCCCTAGCGGAGTCAACACCGGGGAGCTGTTTTTT. Translating it yields CASSPSGVNTGELFF.

This chain connects TRBV7-8 to TRBJ2-5; TRBD2 aligns across 11 bases. The CDR3 spans 22 residues. CDR1 and CDR2 (germline): SGHVS, FQNEAQ. V dropped 7 bases and J dropped 5; count of bases not matched to a gene: 30. Written as DNA, the CDR3 is TGTGCCAGCAATCGGCCGGGCCGCCCGGGACTAGCGGCAATGCCCTCTGTGGAGACCCAGTACTTC. Translation gives CASNRPGRPGLAAMPSVETQYF.

J is TRBJ2-5 and V is TRBV11-2, with 8 nucleotides matching TRBD1. The J segment lost 2 bases and the V segment lost 4 bases, leaving 6 bases of the junction unmatched. CDR3 size: 15 residues. CDR1 SGHAT and CDR2 FQNNGV come from the germline V gene. In DNA, the CDR3 is TGTGCCAGCAGCTCGACGAACAGGGGGCAAGAGACCCAGTACTTC. The encoded protein is CASSSTNRGQETQYF.

The genes are TRBV3-1 (or the pseudogene TRBV3-2) and TRBJ1-6; D is possibly TRBD1 (5 bases). This CDR3 has 15 amino acids. Germline CDR1 is LGHDT and CDR2 is YNNKEL (reference sequence). Trimming shortened V by 6 bases and J by 6 bases, and 15 bases separated the two germline ends. CDR3 loop: CASRRGGPTNSPLHF. The CDR3 region has the DNA TGTGCCAGCAGGCGGGGGGGACCCACTAATTCACCCCTCCACTTT.

The chain carries TRBV12-3 or TRBV12-4 and TRBJ1-3; 8 bases align to TRBD1. The CDR3 has 12 amino acids. The V and J ends lost 5 bases and 8 bases, in that order; junction bases with no gene match: 2. The CDR3 protein is CASSGQGDTIYF. The CDR3 nucleotides read TGTGCCAGCAGTGGACAGGGAGACACCATATATTTT.

This sequence joins TRBV15 and TRBJ1-3; 7 bases line up with TRBD1. Trimming at V came to 0 bases and at J to 4 bases, leaving 6 bases not matched to a gene. Germline values: CDR1 LNHNV, CDR2 YYDKDF (reference sequence). The CDR3 is 16 residues long. As DNA, the CDR3 is TGTGCCACCAGCAGAGATGGAGGGGGCGCCGGAAACACCATATATTTT. It specifies CATSRDGGGAGNTIYF.

The V and J genes are TRBV2 and TRBJ2-2, with 8 bases identical to TRBD2. CDR1 and CDR2 from the germline V gene are SNHLY and FYNNEI. This CDR3 comprises 16 residues. The V gene end was trimmed by 6 bases and the J gene end by 0 bases; junction bases not matched to a gene: 6. The CDR3 reads CASRYKTSANTGELFF. CDR3 sequence (DNA): TGTGCCAGCAGGTACAAGACTAGCGCGAACACCGGGGAGCTGTTTTTT.

This clone was counted a single time. This rearrangement joins TRBV5-1 to TRBJ2-3; 12 nucleotides line up with TRBD1. The length of the CDR3 is 16 residues. Germline CDR1 and CDR2: SGHRS and YFSETQ. The J segment lost 4 bases and the V segment lost 4 bases, leaving 7 bases of the junction unmatched. The DNA for the CDR3 is TGCGCCAGCAGCATATCCGGGACAGGGGGCGCAGATACGCAGTATTTT. Amino acid sequence: CASSISGTGGADTQYF.

This sequence joins TRBV30 and TRBJ2-2; D is perhaps TRBD1 (5 bases). CDR3 length equals 12 residues. Per germline, CDR1 GTSNPN and CDR2 SVGIG (reference sequence). V dropped 3 bases and J dropped 6 bases, with 8 bases sitting between them. For the CDR3, the DNA is TGTGCCTGGAGCAGGGTCGCCGGGGAGCTGTTTTTT. This encodes CAWSRVAGELFF.

The J gene is TRBJ2-7, the V gene TRBV5-4; a possible D gene is TRBD2 (7 bases). The length of the CDR3 is 16 residues. Germline V gives CDR1 SGHNT, CDR2 YYREEE (reference sequence). Trimming stripped 2 bases from V and 0 bases from J, with 15 bases between. The CDR3 nucleotides are TGTGCCAGCAGCTTACCCGTCGGGGGGCTCTCCTACGAGCAGTACTTC. Amino acid sequence: CASSLPVGGLSYEQYF.

This clone has more than one count but fewer than ten. The chain is built from TRBV27 and TRBJ2-7; D unresolved. Germline V gene sequence: CDR1 MNHEY, CDR2 SMNVEV (reference sequence). Trimming cost V 7 bases and J 7 bases, with 14 bases left between them. The CDR3 is 12 amino acids. CDR3 residues: CASIMGRSEQYF. The CDR3 bases are TGTGCCAGCATTATGGGCCGATCGGAGCAGTACTTC.

The chain uses TRBV7-2 and TRBJ1-6; no clear D gene. Trimming removed 0 bases from V and 8 bases from J, with 20 bases in between. CDR3 length: 18 amino acids. Germline-derived CDR1 and CDR2 are SGHTA and FQGNSA. CDR3 nucleotide sequence: TGTGCCAGCAGCTTAGCCCACCTCCCGGGTCTTGGGGATTCACCCCTCCACTTT. Its protein product is CASSLAHLPGLGDSPLHF. Variable domain in full (rest from reference TRBV7-2 and TRBJ1-6): GAGVSQSPSNKVTEKGKDVELRCDPISGHTALYWYRQSLGQGLEFLIYFQGNSAPDKSGLPSDRFSAERTGGSVSTLTIQRTQQEDSAVYLCASSLAHLPGLGDSPLHFGNGTRLTVT.

The chain has TRBV7-9 and TRBJ2-1, with no clear D. Trimming removed 3 bases from V and 1 base from J, with 4 bases in between. Germline CDR1 and CDR2: SEHNR and FQNEAQ (reference sequence). The CDR3 runs 13 residues. This CDR3 is CASSFRSYNEQFF. The CDR3 coding sequence is TGTGCCAGCAGCTTTAGGTCCTACAATGAGCAGTTCTTC.

The rearrangement links TRBV30 to TRBJ1-2; perhaps TRBD1 as D (5 bases). The V gene lost 2 bases and the J gene lost 4 bases, with 14 bases spanning the gap. The germline CDR1 and CDR2 sequences are GTSNPN and SVGIG (reference sequence). There are 14 residues in the CDR3. The CDR3 DNA follows: TGTGCCTGGAGTCGCGGGGCCCCCTCCTATGGCTACACCTTC. Amino acids: CAWSRGAPSYGYTF.

J is TRBJ2-5 and V is TRBV10-2; D may correspond to TRBD1 or TRBD2 (6 bases each). V was cut by 4 bases and J by 2 bases, with 11 bases left in between. The length of the CDR3 is 14 residues. Germline values: CDR1 WSHSY, CDR2 SAAADI. CDR3 protein: CASSVAGTQETQYF. The CDR3 nucleotides read TGCGCCAGCAGTGTCGCGGGGACACAAGAGACCCAGTACTTC.

This chain joins TRBV6-5 and TRBJ1-3; 8 nucleotides match TRBD1. The CDR3 is made up of 15 amino acids. The germline CDR1 and CDR2 sequences are MNHEY and SVGAGI. V was clipped by 6 bases and J by 0 bases; unmatched bases: 4. CDR3 sequence reads: CASRRTGSSGNTIYF. In nucleotides, the CDR3 is TGTGCCAGCAGAAGGACAGGGAGCTCTGGAAACACCATATATTTT.

In its sample, this clone was seen once. The CDR3 bases are TGCGCCAGCAGCCAAGATACCTGGTCTCAAGGGGAAAAACTGTTTTTT. This sequence encodes CASSQDTWSQGEKLFF. V gene TRBV4-3 combines with J gene TRBJ1-4; D gene uncertain. CDR3 size: 16 residues. From germline, CDR1 is LGHNA and CDR2 YSLEER. Trimming left V 0 bases short and J 8 bases short, with 16 bases between.

The rearrangement uses TRBV29-1 and TRBJ2-2; D remains unclear. The CDR3 has 13 amino acids. Between the trimmed V and J ends, which lost 4 bases and 0 bases, there was a span of 6 bases. Per germline, CDR1 SQVTM and CDR2 ANQGSEA. The CDR3: CSVGTANTGELFF. CDR3 nucleotide sequence: TGCAGCGTTGGGACGGCGAACACCGGGGAGCTGTTTTTT.

V usage is TRBV2 and J usage is TRBJ2-1; TRBD2 matches 15 bases. Trimming took 7 bases from V and 7 from J; bases not matched to a gene: 17. The CDR3 runs 19 residues. CDR1 SNHLY and CDR2 FYNNEI come from the germline V gene. The CDR3 DNA follows: TGTGCCAGCACCGTCAGGGGGACTAGCGGGAGGAGTGGCCCTAATGAGCAGTTCTTC. It translates to CASTVRGTSGRSGPNEQFF. The variable domain in full, completed from reference TRBV2 and TRBJ2-1, reads EPEVTQTPSHQVTQMGQEVILRCVPISNHLYFYWYRQILGQKVEFLVSFYNNEISEKSEIFDDQFSVERPDGSNFTLKIRSTKLEDSAMYFCASTVRGTSGRSGPNEQFFGPGTRLTVL.

This sequence joins TRBV7-2 and TRBJ2-3; 9 nucleotides match TRBD2. The junction had 9 bases not matched to a gene; V was cut back by 1 base and J by 4 bases. The CDR3 totals 17 residues. Germline V gene lookup returns CDR1 SGHTA and CDR2 FQGNSA. The CDR3 here is CASSLVRSGGRADTQYF. As DNA, the CDR3 is TGTGCCAGCAGCTTAGTAAGAAGCGGGGGGCGCGCAGATACGCAGTATTTT.